The clone carrying this T cell receptor (beta chain) appeared once. The junction had 6 bases not matched to a gene; V was cut back by 8 bases and J by 8 bases. The germline CDR1 and CDR2 sequences are MNHEY and SMNVEV (reference sequence). This CDR3 has 13 residues. PCR employed 60 Vbeta and 13 Jbeta primers. The assay was immunoSEQ multiplex PCR, and TCRdb's table has in-frame clones only and misses some. This repertoire shows 100,000 to 150,000 clones, 65% to 80% found once; its top ten account for about 1.6%. These data come from a study of cytomegalovirus exposure and HLA in healthy donors. The rearrangement links TRBV27 to TRBJ1-4, with TRBD1 matching over 9 bases. The sample comprised PBMCs. The clonotype was recovered from a woman between 18 and 29 years old in good health and CMV-seronegative. The CDR3 DNA reads TGTGCCAGCTCACAGGGGGCGCCGGAAAAACTGTTTTTT. As protein: CASSQGAPEKLFF.